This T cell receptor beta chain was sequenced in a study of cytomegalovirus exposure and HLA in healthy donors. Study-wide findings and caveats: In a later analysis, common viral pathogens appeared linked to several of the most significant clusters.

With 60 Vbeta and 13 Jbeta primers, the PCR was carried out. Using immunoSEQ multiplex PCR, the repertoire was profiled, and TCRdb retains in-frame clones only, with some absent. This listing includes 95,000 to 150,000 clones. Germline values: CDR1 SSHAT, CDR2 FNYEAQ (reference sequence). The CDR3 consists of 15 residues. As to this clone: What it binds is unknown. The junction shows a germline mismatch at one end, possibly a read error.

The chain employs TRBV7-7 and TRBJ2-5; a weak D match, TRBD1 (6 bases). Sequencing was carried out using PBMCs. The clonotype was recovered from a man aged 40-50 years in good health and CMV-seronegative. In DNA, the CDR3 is TGTGCTAGCAGCTTAGCCCGTGGGGGCGGAGAGACCCAGTACTTC. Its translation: CASSLARGGGETQYF.